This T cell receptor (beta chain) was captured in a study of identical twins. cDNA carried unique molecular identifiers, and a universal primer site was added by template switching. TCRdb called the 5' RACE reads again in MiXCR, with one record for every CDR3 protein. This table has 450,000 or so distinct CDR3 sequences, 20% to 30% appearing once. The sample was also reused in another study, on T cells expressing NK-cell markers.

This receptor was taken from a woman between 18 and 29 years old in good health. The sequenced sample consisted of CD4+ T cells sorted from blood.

The CDR3 region is CSGGPVADTQYF. CDR3 DNA sequence: TGCAGCGGGGGCCCAGTGGCAGATACGCAGTATTTT. This chain uses TRBV29-1 with TRBJ2-3, with D possibly being TRBD1 (5 bases). Germline-derived CDR1 and CDR2 are SQVTM and ANQGSEA. V gave up 7 bases and J gave up 4 bases, with 12 bases separating them. This CDR3 has 12 residues.